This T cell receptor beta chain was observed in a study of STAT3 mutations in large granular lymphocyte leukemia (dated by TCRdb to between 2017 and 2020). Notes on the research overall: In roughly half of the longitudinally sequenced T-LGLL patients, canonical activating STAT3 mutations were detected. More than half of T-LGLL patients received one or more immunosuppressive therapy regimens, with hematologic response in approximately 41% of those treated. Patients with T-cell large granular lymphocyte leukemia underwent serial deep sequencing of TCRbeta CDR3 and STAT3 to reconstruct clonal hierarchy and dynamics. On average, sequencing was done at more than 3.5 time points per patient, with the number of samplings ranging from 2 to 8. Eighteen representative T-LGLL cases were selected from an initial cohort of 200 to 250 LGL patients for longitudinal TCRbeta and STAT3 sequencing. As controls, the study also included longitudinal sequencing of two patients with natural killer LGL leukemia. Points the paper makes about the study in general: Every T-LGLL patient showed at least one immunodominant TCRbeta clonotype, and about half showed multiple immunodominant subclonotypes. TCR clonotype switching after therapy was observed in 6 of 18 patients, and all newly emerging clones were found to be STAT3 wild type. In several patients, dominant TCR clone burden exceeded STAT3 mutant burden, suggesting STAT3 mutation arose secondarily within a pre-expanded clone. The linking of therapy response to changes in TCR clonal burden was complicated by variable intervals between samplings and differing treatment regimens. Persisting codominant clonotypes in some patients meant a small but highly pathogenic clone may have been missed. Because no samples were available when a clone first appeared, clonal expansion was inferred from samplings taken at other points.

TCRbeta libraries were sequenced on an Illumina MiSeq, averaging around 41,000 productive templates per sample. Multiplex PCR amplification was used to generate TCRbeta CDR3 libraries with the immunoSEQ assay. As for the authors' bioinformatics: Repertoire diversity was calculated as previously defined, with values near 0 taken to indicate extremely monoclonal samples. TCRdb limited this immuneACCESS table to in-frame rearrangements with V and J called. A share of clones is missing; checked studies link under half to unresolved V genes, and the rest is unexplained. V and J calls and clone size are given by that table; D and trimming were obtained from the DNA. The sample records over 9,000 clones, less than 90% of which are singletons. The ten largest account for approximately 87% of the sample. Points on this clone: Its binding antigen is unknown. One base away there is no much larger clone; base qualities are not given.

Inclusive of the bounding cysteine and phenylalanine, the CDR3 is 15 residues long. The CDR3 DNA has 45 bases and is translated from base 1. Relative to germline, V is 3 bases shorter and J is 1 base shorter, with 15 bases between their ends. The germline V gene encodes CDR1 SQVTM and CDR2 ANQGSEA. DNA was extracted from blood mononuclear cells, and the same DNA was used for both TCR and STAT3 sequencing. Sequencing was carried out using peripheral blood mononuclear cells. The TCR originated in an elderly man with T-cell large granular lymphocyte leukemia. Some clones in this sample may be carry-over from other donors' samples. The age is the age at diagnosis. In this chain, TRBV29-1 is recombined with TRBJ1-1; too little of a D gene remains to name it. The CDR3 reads CSVDTIGYKNTEAFF. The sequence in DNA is TGCAGCGTTGATACTATAGGTTACAAGAACACTGAAGCTTTCTTT.